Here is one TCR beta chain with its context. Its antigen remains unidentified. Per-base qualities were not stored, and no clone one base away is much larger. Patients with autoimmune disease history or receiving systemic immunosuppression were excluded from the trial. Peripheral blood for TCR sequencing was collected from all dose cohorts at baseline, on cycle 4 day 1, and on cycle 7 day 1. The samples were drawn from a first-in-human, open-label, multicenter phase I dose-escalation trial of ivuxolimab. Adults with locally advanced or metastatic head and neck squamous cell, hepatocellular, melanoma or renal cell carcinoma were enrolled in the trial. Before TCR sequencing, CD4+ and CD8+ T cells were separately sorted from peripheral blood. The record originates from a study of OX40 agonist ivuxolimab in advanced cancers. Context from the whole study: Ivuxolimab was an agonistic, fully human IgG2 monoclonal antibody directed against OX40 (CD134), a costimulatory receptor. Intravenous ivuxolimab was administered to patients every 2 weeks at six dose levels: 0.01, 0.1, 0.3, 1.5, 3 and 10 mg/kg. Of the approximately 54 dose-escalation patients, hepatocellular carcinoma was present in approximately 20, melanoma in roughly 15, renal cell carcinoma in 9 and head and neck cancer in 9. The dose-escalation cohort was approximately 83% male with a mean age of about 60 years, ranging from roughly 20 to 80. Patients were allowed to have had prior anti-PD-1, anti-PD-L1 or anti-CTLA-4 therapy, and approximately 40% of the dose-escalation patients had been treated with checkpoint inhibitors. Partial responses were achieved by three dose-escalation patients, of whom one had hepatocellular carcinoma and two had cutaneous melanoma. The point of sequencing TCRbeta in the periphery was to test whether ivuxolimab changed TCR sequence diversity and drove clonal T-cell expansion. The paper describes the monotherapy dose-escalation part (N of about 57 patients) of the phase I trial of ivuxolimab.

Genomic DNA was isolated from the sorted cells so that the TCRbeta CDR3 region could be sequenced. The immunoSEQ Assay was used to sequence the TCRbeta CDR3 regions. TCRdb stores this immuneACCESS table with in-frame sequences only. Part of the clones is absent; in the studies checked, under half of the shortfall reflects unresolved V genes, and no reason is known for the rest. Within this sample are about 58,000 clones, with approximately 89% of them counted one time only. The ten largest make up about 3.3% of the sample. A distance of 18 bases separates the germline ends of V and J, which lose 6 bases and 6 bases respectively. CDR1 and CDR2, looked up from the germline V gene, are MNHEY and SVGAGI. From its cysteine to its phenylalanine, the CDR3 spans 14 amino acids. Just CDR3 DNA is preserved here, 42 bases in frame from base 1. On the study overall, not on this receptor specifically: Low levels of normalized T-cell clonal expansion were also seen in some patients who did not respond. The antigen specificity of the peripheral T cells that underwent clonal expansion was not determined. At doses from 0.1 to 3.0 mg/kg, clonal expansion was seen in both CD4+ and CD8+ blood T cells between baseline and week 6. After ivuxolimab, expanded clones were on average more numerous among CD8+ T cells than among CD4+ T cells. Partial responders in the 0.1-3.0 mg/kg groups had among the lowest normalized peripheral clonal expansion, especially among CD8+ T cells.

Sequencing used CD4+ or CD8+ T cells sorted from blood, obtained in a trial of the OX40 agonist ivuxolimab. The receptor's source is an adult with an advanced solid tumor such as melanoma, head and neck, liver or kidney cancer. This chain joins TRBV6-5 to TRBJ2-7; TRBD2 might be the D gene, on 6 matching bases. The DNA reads TGTGCCAGCAGGAACCCCTCAGGAGGGCTCGAGCAGTACTTC. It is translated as CASRNPSGGLEQYF.